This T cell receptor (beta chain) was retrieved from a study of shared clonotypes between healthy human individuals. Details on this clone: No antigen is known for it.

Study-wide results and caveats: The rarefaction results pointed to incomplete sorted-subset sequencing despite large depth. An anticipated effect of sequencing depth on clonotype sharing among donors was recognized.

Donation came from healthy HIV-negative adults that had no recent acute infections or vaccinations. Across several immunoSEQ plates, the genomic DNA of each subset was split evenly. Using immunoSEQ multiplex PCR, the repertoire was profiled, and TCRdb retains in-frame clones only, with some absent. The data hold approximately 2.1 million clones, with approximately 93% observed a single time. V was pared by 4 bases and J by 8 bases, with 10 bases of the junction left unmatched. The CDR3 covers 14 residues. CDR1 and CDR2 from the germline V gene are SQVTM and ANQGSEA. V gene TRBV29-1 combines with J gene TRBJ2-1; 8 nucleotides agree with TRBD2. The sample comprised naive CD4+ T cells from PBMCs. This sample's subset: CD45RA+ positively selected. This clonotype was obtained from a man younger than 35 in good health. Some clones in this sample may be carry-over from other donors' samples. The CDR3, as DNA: TGCAGCGTTGGCCACGTCGGAGCGGGAGATGAGCAGTTCTTC. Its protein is CSVGHVGAGDEQFF.